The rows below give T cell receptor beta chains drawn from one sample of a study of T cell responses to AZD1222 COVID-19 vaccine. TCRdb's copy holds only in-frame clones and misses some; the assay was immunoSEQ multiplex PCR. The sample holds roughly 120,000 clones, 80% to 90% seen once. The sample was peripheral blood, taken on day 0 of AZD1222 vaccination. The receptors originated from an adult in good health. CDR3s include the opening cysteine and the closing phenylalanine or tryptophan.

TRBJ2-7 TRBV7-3 CASSPQAGAYEQYF
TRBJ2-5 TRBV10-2 CASTPRGALQETQYF
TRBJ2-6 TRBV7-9 CASPVSGGPHPTGANVLTF
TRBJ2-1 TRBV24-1 CATRRLAGGDEQFF
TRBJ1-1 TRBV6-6 CASSYSGLGAVEAFF
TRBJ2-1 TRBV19 CASREDLSFNEQFF
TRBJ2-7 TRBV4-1 CASSPYTGDGEQYF
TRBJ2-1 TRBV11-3 CASSSDREGDEQFF
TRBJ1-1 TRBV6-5 CASSTDRLNTEAFF
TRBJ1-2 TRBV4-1 CASSHPRQRANYGYTF
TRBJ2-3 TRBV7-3 CASSLGGTSQQYF
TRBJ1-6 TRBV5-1 CASRVGGEHSPLHF
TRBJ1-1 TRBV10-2 CASSALGSNTEAFF
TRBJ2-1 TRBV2 CASILLAGGNEQFF
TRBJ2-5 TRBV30 CAWSGAPQETQYF
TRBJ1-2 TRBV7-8 CASSGQGLGGYTF
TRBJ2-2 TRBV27 CASSLRVYTGELFF
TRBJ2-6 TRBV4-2 CASSQATGSGANVLTF
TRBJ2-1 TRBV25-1 CASSEYSLGDEQFF
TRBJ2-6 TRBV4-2 CASSQDGVFSGANVLTF
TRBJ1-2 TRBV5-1 CASSLGFQGYYGYTF
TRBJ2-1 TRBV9 CASSVATFNEQFF
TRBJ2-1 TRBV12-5 CASEIAGGRNEQFF
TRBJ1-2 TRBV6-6 CASNRDRERGDYGYTF
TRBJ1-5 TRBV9 CASSPGAVSGGTQHF
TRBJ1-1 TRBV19 CASSRPRQGTEAFF
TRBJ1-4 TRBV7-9 CASSPGRGEKLFF
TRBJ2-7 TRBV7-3 CASSPGVGSSYEQYF
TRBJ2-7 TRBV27 CASSSVHEQYF
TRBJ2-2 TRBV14 CASSQLDTGELFF
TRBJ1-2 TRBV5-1 CASSWDRYGYTF
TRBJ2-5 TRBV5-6 CASTRQGMETQYF
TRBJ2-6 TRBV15 CATSRAPGGAGANVLTF
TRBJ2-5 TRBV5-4 CASSRSGTAGETQYF
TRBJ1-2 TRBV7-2 CASSLGRGQNYGYTF
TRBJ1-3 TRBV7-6 CASSLNWRAGNTIYF
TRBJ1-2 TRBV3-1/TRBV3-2 CASSHLSGQGDGYTF
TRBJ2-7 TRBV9 CASSVGGEQYF
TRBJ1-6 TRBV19 CASSIAASYNSPLHF
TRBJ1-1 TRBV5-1 CASRPSQGAGSEAFF
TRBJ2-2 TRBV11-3 CASSLRTGELFF
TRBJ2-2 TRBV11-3 CASSAKDFHTGELFF
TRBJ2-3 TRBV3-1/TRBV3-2 CASSQDLAGGKYF
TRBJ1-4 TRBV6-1 CASSGIGPALNEKLFF
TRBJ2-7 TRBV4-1 CASSQDDRDEQYF
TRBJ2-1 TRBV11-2 CASGYNEQFF
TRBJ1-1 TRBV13 CASSPRGFGAFF
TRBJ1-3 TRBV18 CASSENGNTIYF
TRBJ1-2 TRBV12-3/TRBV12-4 CASSIATYGYTF
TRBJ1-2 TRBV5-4 CASSGTGKSYTF
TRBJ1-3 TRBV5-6 CASSNRQGSVVRNTIYF
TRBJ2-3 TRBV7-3 CASSFQGGGADTQYF
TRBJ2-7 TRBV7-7 CASSQDGTNEQYF
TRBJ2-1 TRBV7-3 CASSLTPGQGEQFF
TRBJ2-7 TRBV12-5 CASGEGTAYEQYF
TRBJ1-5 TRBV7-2 CASSLQMGLEPQHF
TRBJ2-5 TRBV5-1 CASSLAAGLETQYF
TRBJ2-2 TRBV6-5 CASSRQANTGELFF
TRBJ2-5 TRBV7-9 CASSLGRGGQKQETQYF
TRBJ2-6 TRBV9 CASSVVPESSGANVLTF